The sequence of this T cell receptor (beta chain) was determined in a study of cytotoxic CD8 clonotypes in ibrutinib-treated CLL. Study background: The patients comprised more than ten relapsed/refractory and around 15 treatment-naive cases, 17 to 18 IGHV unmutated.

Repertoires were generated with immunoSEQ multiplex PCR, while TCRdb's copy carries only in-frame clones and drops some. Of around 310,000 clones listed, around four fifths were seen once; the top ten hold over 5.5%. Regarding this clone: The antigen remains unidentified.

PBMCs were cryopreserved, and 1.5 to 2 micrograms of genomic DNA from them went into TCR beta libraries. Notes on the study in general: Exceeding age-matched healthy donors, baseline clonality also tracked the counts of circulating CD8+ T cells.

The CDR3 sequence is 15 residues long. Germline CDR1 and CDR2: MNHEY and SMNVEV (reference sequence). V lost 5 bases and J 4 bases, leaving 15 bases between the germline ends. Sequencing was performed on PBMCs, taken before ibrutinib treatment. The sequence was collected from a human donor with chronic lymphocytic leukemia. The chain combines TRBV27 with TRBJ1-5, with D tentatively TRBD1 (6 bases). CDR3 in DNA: TGTGCCAGCAGTCACGGAGGACAGATAAATCAGCCCCAGCATTTT. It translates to CASSHGGQINQPQHF.